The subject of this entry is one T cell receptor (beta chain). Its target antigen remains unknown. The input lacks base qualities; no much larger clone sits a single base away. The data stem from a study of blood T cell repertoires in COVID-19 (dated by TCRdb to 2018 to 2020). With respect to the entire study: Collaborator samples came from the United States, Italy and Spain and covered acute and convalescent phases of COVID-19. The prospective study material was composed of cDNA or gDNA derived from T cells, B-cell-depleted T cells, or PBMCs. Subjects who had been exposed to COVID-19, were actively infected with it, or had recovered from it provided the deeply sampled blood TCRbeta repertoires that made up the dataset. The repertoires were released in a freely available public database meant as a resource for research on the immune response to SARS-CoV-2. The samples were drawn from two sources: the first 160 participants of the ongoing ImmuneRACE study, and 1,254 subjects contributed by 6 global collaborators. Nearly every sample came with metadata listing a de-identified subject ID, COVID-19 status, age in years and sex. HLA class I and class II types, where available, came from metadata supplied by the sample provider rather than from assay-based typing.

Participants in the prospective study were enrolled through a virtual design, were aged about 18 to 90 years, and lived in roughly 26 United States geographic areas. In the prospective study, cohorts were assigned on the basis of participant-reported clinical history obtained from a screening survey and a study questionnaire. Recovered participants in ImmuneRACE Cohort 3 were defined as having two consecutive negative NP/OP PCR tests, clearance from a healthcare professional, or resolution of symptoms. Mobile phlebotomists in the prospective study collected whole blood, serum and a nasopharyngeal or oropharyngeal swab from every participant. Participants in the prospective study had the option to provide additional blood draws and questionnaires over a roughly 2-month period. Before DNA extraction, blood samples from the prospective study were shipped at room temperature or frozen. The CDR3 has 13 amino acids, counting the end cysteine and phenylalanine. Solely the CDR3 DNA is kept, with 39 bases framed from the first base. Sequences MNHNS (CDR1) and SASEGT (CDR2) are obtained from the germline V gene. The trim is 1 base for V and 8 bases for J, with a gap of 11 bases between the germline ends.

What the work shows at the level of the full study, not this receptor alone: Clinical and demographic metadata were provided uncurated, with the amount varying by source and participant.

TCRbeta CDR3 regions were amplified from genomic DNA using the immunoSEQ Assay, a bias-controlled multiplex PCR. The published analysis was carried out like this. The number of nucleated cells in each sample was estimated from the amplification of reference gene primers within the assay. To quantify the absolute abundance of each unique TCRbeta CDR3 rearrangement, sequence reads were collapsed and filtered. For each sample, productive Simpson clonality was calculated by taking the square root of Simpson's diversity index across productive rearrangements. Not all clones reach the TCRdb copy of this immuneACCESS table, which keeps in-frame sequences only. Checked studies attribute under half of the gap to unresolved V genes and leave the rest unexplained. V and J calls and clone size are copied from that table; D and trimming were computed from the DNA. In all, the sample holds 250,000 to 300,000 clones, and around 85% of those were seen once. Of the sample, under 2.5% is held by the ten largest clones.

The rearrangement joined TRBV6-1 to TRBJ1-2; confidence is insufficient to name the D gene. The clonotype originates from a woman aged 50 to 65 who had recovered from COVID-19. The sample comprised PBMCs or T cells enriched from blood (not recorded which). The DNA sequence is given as TGTGCCAGCAGTGAAGGCTATTGGAGGGGCTACACCTTC. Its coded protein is CASSEGYWRGYTF.